These 30 T cell receptor beta chains originate from one sample sequenced in a study of somatic mutations in cytotoxic T cells in rheumatoid arthritis. Clones were sequenced by immunoSEQ multiplex PCR, and TCRdb holds only the in-frame ones, with some missing. This table has about 14,000 clones, about 93% appearing once. The sequencing input was CD4+ T cells sorted from blood. The receptors derive from a man in his sixties or seventies with rheumatoid arthritis.

This clone was observed a few times. V usage is TRBV5-1 and J usage is TRBJ2-2; TRBD2 aligns across 7 bases. The trim removed 5 bases at V and 3 bases at J, leaving 4 bases unmatched. The length of the CDR3 is 14 residues. Germline lookup yields CDR1 SGHRS and CDR2 YFSETQ. The chain's CDR3 is CASRAGAHTGELFF. The CDR3 DNA follows: TGCGCCAGCAGGGCGGGAGCGCACACCGGGGAGCTGTTTTTT. The whole variable domain, filled in from reference TRBV5-1 and TRBJ2-2, reads KAGVTQTPRYLIKTRGQQVTLSCSPISGHRSVSWYQQTPGQGLQFLFEYFSETQRNKGNFPGRFSGRQFSNSRSEMNVSTLELGDSALYLCASRAGAHTGELFFGEGSRLTVL.

The chain combines TRBV15 with TRBJ1-2; 8 bases are shared with TRBD1. With V trimmed by 6 bases and J by 2 bases, 5 bases remained unmatched. Germline V gene lookup returns CDR1 LNHNV and CDR2 YYDKDF (reference sequence). The CDR3 has 14 residues. Here the CDR3 DNA reads TGTGCCACCAGAAAGGGACAGGAGAACTATGGCTACACCTTC. This translates into CATRKGQENYGYTF.

The V gene is TRBV4-1, the J gene TRBJ1-1; no firm D call. V shed 0 bases and J shed 4 bases, with 9 bases lying between them. The germline V gene encodes CDR1 MGHRA and CDR2 YSYEKL. CDR3 length: 14 amino acids. The CDR3 region has the DNA TGCGCCAGCAGCCAAGATGCGACTGTCACTGAAGCTTTCTTT. This sequence encodes CASSQDATVTEAFF.

The V gene is TRBV10-3, the J gene TRBJ2-2; a weak D match, TRBD2 (5 bases). Germline V gene data show CDR1 as ENHRY and CDR2 as SYGVKD. This CDR3 is 13 amino acids long. The V and J ends lost 7 bases and 5 bases respectively, with 11 bases between them. CDR3 nucleotide sequence: TGTGCCATCACCCCCGGGGAAACCGGGGAGCTGTTTTTT. Encoded protein: CAITPGETGELFF.

The chain recombines TRBV18 with TRBJ2-5, with D perhaps TRBD2 (6 bases). Germline-derived CDR1 and CDR2 are KGHSH and LQKENI. Between the trimmed V and J ends, which lost 3 bases and 1 base, there was a span of 15 bases. The CDR3 runs 16 residues. CDR3: CASSPRESGFQETQYF. CDR3 nucleotide sequence: TGTGCCAGCTCACCCCGGGAGAGCGGGTTCCAAGAGACCCAGTACTTC.

This clone turned up a few times. The rearrangement uses TRBV29-1 and TRBJ1-2, with D possibly being TRBD1 (5 bases). The CDR3 length is 11 residues. V lost 8 bases, J lost 2 bases, and 9 bases lay in between. Germline V gene sequence: CDR1 SQVTM, CDR2 ANQGSEA. The CDR3 is CSTGRNYGYTF. The CDR3 DNA is TGCAGCACAGGACGGAACTATGGCTACACCTTC.

J is TRBJ2-4 and V is TRBV5-6; D may be TRBD1 (6 bases). V was pared by 5 bases and J by 0 bases, with 12 bases between. Germline CDR1 reads SGHDT; CDR2 reads YYEEEE. There are 15 residues in the CDR3. The CDR3 bases are TGTGCCAGCAGAGGGGGTCCGGTAGCCAAAAACATTCAGTACTTC. Its protein is CASRGGPVAKNIQYF.

The chain combines TRBV6-1 with TRBJ2-7, with 9 bases lining up with TRBD1. Germline V gene sequence: CDR1 MNHNS, CDR2 SASEGT. This CDR3 has 14 amino acids. V lost 7 bases to trimming and J lost 6 bases; unmatched junction nucleotides: 10. CDR3 bases: TGTGCCAGCATACGGGACAGGGATGGGGTCGAGCAGTACTTC. It translates to CASIRDRDGVEQYF.

The chain employs TRBV20-1 and TRBJ2-7, with a tentative D call TRBD1 (6 bases). Looked up from germline, CDR1 is DFQATT and CDR2 is SNEGSKA (reference sequence). The length of the CDR3 is 11 residues. CDR3 sequence (DNA): TGCAGCGGACAGCTAACCTACGAGCAGTACTTC. Encoded protein: CSGQLTYEQYF.

V gene TRBV28 combines with J gene TRBJ2-1; perhaps TRBD1 as D (6 bases). Per germline, CDR1 MDHEN and CDR2 SYDVKM. V dropped 6 bases and J dropped 8 bases, with 17 bases sitting between them. The CDR3 contains 14 residues. The CDR3 DNA reads TGTGCCAGCAGCCAAGCATCAGGGGCTGATGAGCAGTTCTTC. Translation gives CASSQASGADEQFF.

This clone was recorded only once. DNA for the CDR3: TGTGCCGGCACCAGTGGGAGCGGGAGATCCTACGAGCAGTACTTC. Protein sequence: CAGTSGSGRSYEQYF. V usage is TRBV11-2 and J usage is TRBJ2-7; 8 positions agree with TRBD2. The germline CDR1 and CDR2 sequences are SGHAT and FQNNGV. This CDR3 is built from 15 residues. J gave up 1 base and V 11 bases, and 13 bases lay outside the gene matches. The whole variable domain, filled in from reference TRBV11-2 and TRBJ2-7, reads EAGVAQSPRYKIIEKRQSVAFWCNPISGHATLYWYQQILGQGPKLLIQFQNNGVVDDSQLPKDRFSAERLKGVDSTLKIQPAKLEDSAVYLCAGTSGSGRSYEQYFGPGTRLTVT.

The chain couples TRBV7-9 to TRBJ2-5, with D unresolved. The V end lost 5 bases, the J end lost 2 bases, and 12 bases lay between the germline ends. CDR3 length: 14 residues. The germline V gene encodes CDR1 SEHNR and CDR2 FQNEAQ (reference sequence). CDR3 in amino acids: CASSPQTHQETQYF. For the CDR3, the DNA is TGTGCCAGCAGCCCCCAAACTCATCAAGAGACCCAGTACTTC.

V usage is TRBV6-5 and J usage is TRBJ1-2; D ambiguous. The CDR3 covers 13 residues. From germline, CDR1 is MNHEY and CDR2 SVGAGI. V lost 7 bases to trimming and J lost 8 bases, with 17 bases between them. The CDR3 DNA sequence: TGTGCCAGCAAGCGTTCGGCCTGGTGGGGCTACACCTTC. It is translated as CASKRSAWWGYTF.

This clone has just a few counts. The chain joins TRBV29-1 to TRBJ1-1, with a possible D match to TRBD1 (6 bases). This CDR3 is built from 14 residues. Trimming stripped 7 bases from V and 1 base from J, with 16 bases between. Germline CDR1 is SQVTM and CDR2 is ANQGSEA. The CDR3 sequence: CSAGRTARNTEAFF. As DNA, the CDR3 is TGCAGCGCCGGGAGGACAGCGAGGAACACTGAAGCTTTCTTT.

The chain has TRBV27 and TRBJ2-5; D is unresolved. The CDR3 contains 12 residues. The V end lost 5 bases, the J end lost 5 bases, and 9 bases lay between the germline ends. Germline V gene lookup returns CDR1 MNHEY and CDR2 SMNVEV (reference sequence). The CDR3 spells CASSHPRETQYF. The CDR3, as DNA: TGTGCCAGCAGTCATCCGAGGGAGACCCAGTACTTC.

The chain has TRBV5-1 and TRBJ1-4, with D perhaps matching TRBD1 (6 bases). CDR3 size: 15 residues. The V and J ends lost 4 bases and 3 bases respectively, with 13 bases between them. Germline assignment: CDR1 SGHRS and CDR2 YFSETQ. In nucleotides, the CDR3 is TGCGCCAGCAGCCCGGGACACACGGCTAATGAAAAACTGTTTTTT. Protein sequence: CASSPGHTANEKLFF.

DNA for the CDR3: TGTGCCAGCAGATACAACAGGATTGGGGACAGGGGTACAGATACGCAGTATTTT. Translation gives CASRYNRIGDRGTDTQYF. The chain joins TRBV7-9 to TRBJ2-3, with 10 nucleotides matching TRBD1. Germline loops: CDR1 SEHNR, CDR2 FQNEAQ (reference sequence). This CDR3 spans 18 amino acids. V lost 6 bases to trimming and J lost 3 bases; unmatched junction nucleotides: 15.

J is TRBJ2-1 and V is TRBV9; D is uncertain. The CDR3 totals 15 residues. The V end lost 0 bases, the J end lost 1 base, and 8 bases lay between the germline ends. The germline V gene encodes CDR1 SGDLS and CDR2 YYNGEE. DNA for the CDR3: TGTGCCAGCAGCGTAGGAGGAAGATCCTACAATGAGCAGTTCTTC. Translated: CASSVGGRSYNEQFF.

V is TRBV27 and J is TRBJ1-1; 9 positions agree with TRBD1. Germline V lookup: CDR1 MNHEY, CDR2 SMNVEV (reference sequence). The length of the CDR3 is 16 residues. V lost 5 bases, J lost 4 bases, and 11 bases stayed unmatched. As DNA, the CDR3 is TGTGCCAGCAGTCCTAGAACAGGGGGCTTCGCCACTGAAGCTTTCTTT. Translating gives CASSPRTGGFATEAFF.

The chain employs TRBV18 and TRBJ1-2; the D gene is possibly TRBD1 (6 bases). This CDR3 region has 15 residues. Trimming pared 3 bases from V and 4 bases from J, leaving 15 bases between. CDR1 is KGHSH and CDR2 is LQKENI in the germline V gene. CDR3 region: CASSPDLQGTYGYTF. DNA for the CDR3: TGTGCCAGCTCACCGGACTTACAGGGAACCTATGGCTACACCTTC.

The chain couples TRBV6-6 to TRBJ2-3, with D maybe TRBD1 (5 bases). The germline V gene has CDR1 MNHNY and CDR2 SVGAGI (reference sequence). Trimming pared 2 bases from V and 0 bases from J, leaving 12 bases between. The CDR3 runs 16 residues. This chain's CDR3 is CASSYSIQGSTDTQYF. DNA of the CDR3: TGTGCCAGCAGTTACAGCATCCAGGGAAGCACAGATACGCAGTATTTT.

The chain links TRBV30 to TRBJ2-7; tentatively, D is TRBD2 (5 bases). Germline values: CDR1 GTSNPN, CDR2 SVGIG (reference sequence). The V and J ends lost 4 bases and 3 bases respectively, with 19 bases between them. The CDR3 extends over 15 amino acids. For the CDR3, the DNA is TGTGCCTGGACCCCTCCGTCTAGCAAAATCTACGAGCAGTACTTC. Translation gives CAWTPPSSKIYEQYF.

This chain links TRBV29-1 with TRBJ1-3; D ambiguous. CDR3 size: 14 residues. Germline V gives CDR1 SQVTM, CDR2 ANQGSEA. V lost 0 bases, J lost 0 bases, and 6 bases lay in between. The CDR3 DNA follows: TGCAGCGTTGAAGATGGAGTCTCTGGAAACACCATATATTTT. It encodes CSVEDGVSGNTIYF.

J is TRBJ2-5 and V is TRBV7-6, with D perhaps TRBD2 (6 bases). V shed 1 base and J shed 4 bases, with 16 bases lying between them. Germline CDR1 is SGHVS and CDR2 is FNYEAQ. The CDR3 contains 16 residues. The chain's CDR3 is CASSLGPMGGGETQYF. The CDR3 nucleotides read TGTGCCAGCAGCTTAGGCCCGATGGGGGGTGGAGAGACCCAGTACTTC.

This chain connects TRBV15 to TRBJ2-1, with D possibly TRBD2 on 6 matching bases. CDR1 is LNHNV, CDR2 YYDKDF, per germline (reference sequence). V dropped 8 bases and J dropped 10 bases, with 15 bases sitting between them. This CDR3 region has 12 residues. The CDR3: CATLGGEREQFF. The CDR3 DNA reads as TGTGCCACCTTGGGCGGGGAGAGGGAGCAGTTCTTC. The complete variable domain, with remaining parts taken from reference TRBV15 and TRBJ2-1, reads DAMVIQNPRYQVTQFGKPVTLSCSQTLNHNVMYWYQQKSSQAPKLLFHYYDKDFNNEADTPDNFQSRRPNTSFCFLDIRSPGLGDTAMYLCATLGGEREQFFGPGTRLTVL.

DNA for the CDR3: TGCGCCAGCAGCCGGACAGCTGTATCCTCTGGGGCCAACGTCCTGACTTTC. This codes for CASSRTAVSSGANVLTF. The chain is built from TRBV5-1 and TRBJ2-6, with D possibly being TRBD1 (6 bases). Germline loops: CDR1 SGHRS, CDR2 YFSETQ. Deletions cut 4 bases from V and 0 bases from J, with 14 bases between. The CDR3 sequence is 17 residues long.

This clone was seen only a few times. The CDR3 sequence is CAWGLRDEAFF. In DNA, the CDR3 is TGTGCCTGGGGCTTGCGGGATGAAGCTTTCTTT. The V and J genes are TRBV30 and TRBJ1-1; D call uncertain. The V gene lost 5 bases and the J gene lost 7 bases, with 11 bases spanning the gap. Germline CDR1 reads GTSNPN; CDR2 reads SVGIG (reference sequence). CDR3 size: 11 residues.

The chain combines TRBV30 with TRBJ2-1, with D tentatively TRBD2 (5 bases). This CDR3 is built from 12 residues. V lost 3 bases to trimming and J lost 9 bases, with 12 bases between them. Looked up from germline, CDR1 is GTSNPN and CDR2 is SVGIG (reference sequence). The CDR3 sequence is CAWSTGRVEQFF. CDR3 in DNA: TGTGCCTGGAGCACCGGGCGGGTTGAGCAGTTCTTC.

The chain is built from TRBV2 and TRBJ2-3; 9 nucleotides align to TRBD1. CDR3 length: 15 amino acids. Germline assignment: CDR1 SNHLY and CDR2 FYNNEI. V lost 9 bases, J lost 0 bases, and 7 bases stayed unmatched. CDR3 residues: CARTIQGASTDTQYF. The CDR3 nucleotides read TGTGCCAGAACAATACAGGGGGCGAGCACAGATACGCAGTATTTT.

The sample holds one count of this clone. The chain joins TRBV27 to TRBJ1-5, with 8 nucleotides matching TRBD1. The CDR3 has 16 residues. Germline V gene sequence: CDR1 MNHEY, CDR2 SMNVEV (reference sequence). V dropped 0 bases and J dropped 3; count of bases not matched to a gene: 4. CDR3 amino acids: CASSLSGTGLNQPQHF. CDR3 DNA sequence: TGTGCCAGCAGTTTATCTGGGACAGGACTCAATCAGCCCCAGCATTTT.